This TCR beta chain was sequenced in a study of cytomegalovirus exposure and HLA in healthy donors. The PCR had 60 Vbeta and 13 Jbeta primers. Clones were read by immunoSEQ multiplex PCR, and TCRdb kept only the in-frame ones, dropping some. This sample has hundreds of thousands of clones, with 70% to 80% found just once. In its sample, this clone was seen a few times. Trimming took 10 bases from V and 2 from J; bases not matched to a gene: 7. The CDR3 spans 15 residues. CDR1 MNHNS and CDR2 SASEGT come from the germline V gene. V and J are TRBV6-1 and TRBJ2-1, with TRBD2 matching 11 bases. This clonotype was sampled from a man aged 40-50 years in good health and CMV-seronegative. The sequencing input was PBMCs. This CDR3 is CATLAGGFPYNEQFF. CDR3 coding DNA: TGTGCCACCCTAGCGGGAGGTTTCCCCTACAATGAGCAGTTCTTC.